These 22 T cell receptor beta chains were all obtained from the same sample, sequenced in a study of cytomegalovirus exposure and HLA in healthy donors. Here immunoSEQ multiplex PCR was the method, and the copy in TCRdb shows in-frame clones only, minus some. The sample has about 160,000 clones; roughly 90% are singletons. The specimen was PBMCs. These receptors were obtained from a woman aged 18 to 35 in good health and CMV-seropositive.

The gene calls are TRBV5-1 and TRBJ2-3, with 7 bases fitting TRBD2. V gave up 0 bases and J gave up 4 bases; unmatched junction bases: 14. Looked up from germline, CDR1 is SGHRS and CDR2 is YFSETQ. The CDR3 is 18 amino acids. The CDR3 bases are TGCGCCAGCAGCTTGGCCCGCCTAGCGGAGGGGAGAGCAGATACGCAGTATTTT. Its protein is CASSLARLAEGRADTQYF. The complete variable domain, with remaining parts taken from reference TRBV5-1 and TRBJ2-3, reads KAGVTQTPRYLIKTRGQQVTLSCSPISGHRSVSWYQQTPGQGLQFLFEYFSETQRNKGNFPGRFSGRQFSNSRSEMNVSTLELGDSALYLCASSLARLAEGRADTQYFGPGTRLTVL.

The rearrangement joins TRBV10-3 to TRBJ2-1; the match to TRBD2 covers 10 bases. V trimming: 10 bases; J trimming: 9 bases; junction bases outside the gene matches: 15. The germline gives CDR1 ENHRY, CDR2 SYGVKD. CDR3 size: 15 residues. Written as DNA, the CDR3 is TGTGCCAACGCCCCCGATGGGCTAGCGGGAGCTGAGCAGTTCTTC. Residues: CANAPDGLAGAEQFF.

The rearrangement uses TRBV15 and TRBJ2-7, with 12 nucleotides matching TRBD2. There are 16 residues in the CDR3. CDR1 is LNHNV and CDR2 is YYDKDF in the germline V gene (reference sequence). The V gene end was trimmed by 3 bases and the J gene end by 5 bases; junction bases not matched to a gene: 8. The CDR3 DNA reads TGTGCCACCAGCAGGAAAAGGACTAGCGGGATGAACGAGCAGTACTTC. It translates to CATSRKRTSGMNEQYF.

This chain links TRBV4-1 with TRBJ2-5; D perhaps matches TRBD1 (6 bases). The V gene's germline CDR1 is MGHRA and CDR2 YSYEKL. V lost 4 bases and J 2 bases, leaving 11 bases between the germline ends. CDR3 length equals 14 residues. The CDR3 sequence is CASSRTGTQETQYF. CDR3 sequence (DNA): TGCGCCAGCAGCCGCACCGGGACACAAGAGACCCAGTACTTC.

The chain is built from TRBV10-3 and TRBJ1-5; D unresolved. V was pared by 0 bases and J by 0 bases, with 12 bases between. Germline CDR1 and CDR2: ENHRY and SYGVKD. The CDR3 runs to 17 residues. The CDR3, as DNA: TGTGCCATCAGTGAGTCCGCCAGGCCTAATAGCAATCAGCCCCAGCATTTT. This gives the protein CAISESARPNSNQPQHF.

V is TRBV5-1 and J is TRBJ2-1, with 8 positions matching TRBD1. CDR1 SGHRS and CDR2 YFSETQ come from the germline V gene. The CDR3 contains 17 residues. After removal of 1 base from V and 1 base from J, the junction contained 7 bases not matched to a gene. The chain's CDR3 is CASSLQGALPSYNEQFF. The CDR3 nucleotides read TGCGCCAGCAGCTTGCAGGGGGCTCTCCCATCCTACAATGAGCAGTTCTTC.

This sequence joins TRBV11-2 and TRBJ2-3; the D is unclear. The CDR3 sequence is 16 residues long. Germline values: CDR1 SGHAT, CDR2 FQNNGV. Trimming removed 2 bases from V and 4 bases from J, with 16 bases in between. The DNA for the CDR3 is TGTGCCAGCAGCTTATTCCGGGTCCGAACGTCAGATACGCAGTATTTT. Its protein is CASSLFRVRTSDTQYF.

The V gene is TRBV5-6, the J gene TRBJ2-1; D gene unclear. Germline lookup yields CDR1 SGHDT and CDR2 YYEEEE. Deletions cut 5 bases from V and 8 bases from J, with 14 bases between. This CDR3 spans 13 amino acids. As DNA, the CDR3 is TGTGCCAGCAGTTTAGGTCCGCAGGATGAGCAGTTCTTC. Translating it yields CASSLGPQDEQFF.

This chain joins TRBV6-1 and TRBJ2-7; D is unclear. CDR1 is MNHNS and CDR2 is SASEGT in the germline V gene. The CDR3 is 15 residues long. Trimming took 3 bases from V and 0 from J, leaving 12 bases between them. The DNA of the CDR3 is TGTGCCAGCAGTGATTCGACAACTTTCTCCTACGAGCAGTACTTC. It specifies CASSDSTTFSYEQYF.

As DNA, the CDR3 is TGCAGTGCTGTTAAGACAGGGGCCCAGTACTTC. It specifies CSAVKTGAQYF. The genes are TRBV20-1 and TRBJ2-5; TRBD1 agrees at 8 bases. Germline trimming cut 5 bases from V and 9 bases from J; bases unmatched to any gene: 5. Germline V gene sequence: CDR1 DFQATT, CDR2 SNEGSKA (reference sequence). The CDR3 loop spans 11 amino acids.

This chain uses TRBV9 with TRBJ1-1; maybe TRBD1 (5 bases). In germline, CDR1 is SGDLS, CDR2 YYNGEE. The CDR3 is made up of 18 amino acids. V gave up 0 bases and J gave up 8 bases, with 26 bases separating them. The CDR3 DNA reads as TGTGCCAGCAGCGTAGAGGAGATGGAGTCGGGGGGGACGGTGGAAGCTTTCTTT. Translated: CASSVEEMESGGTVEAFF.

The chain links TRBV30 to TRBJ1-4, with D uncertain. Germline V gene data show CDR1 as GTSNPN and CDR2 as SVGIG (reference sequence). CDR3 length: 14 amino acids. The V end lost 4 bases, the J end lost 7 bases, and 16 bases lay between the germline ends. This CDR3 reads CAWTQVPSGEKLFF. CDR3 nucleotide sequence: TGTGCCTGGACCCAGGTCCCTTCTGGTGAAAAACTGTTTTTT.

The V and J genes are TRBV9 and TRBJ1-1, with a weak D call TRBD1 (6 bases). Trimming took 0 bases from V and 8 from J, leaving 11 bases between them. This CDR3 region has 13 residues. Looked up from germline, CDR1 is SGDLS and CDR2 is YYNGEE. CDR3 sequence reads: CASSVAPGTEAFF. Written as DNA, the CDR3 is TGTGCCAGCAGCGTAGCCCCCGGGACAGAAGCTTTCTTT.

This rearrangement joins TRBV29-1 to TRBJ2-5, with TRBD1 as a possible D gene (7 bases). Germline V gene data show CDR1 as SQVTM and CDR2 as ANQGSEA. V gave up 7 bases and J gave up 2 bases, with 11 bases separating them. The CDR3 has 12 amino acids. DNA of the CDR3: TGCAGCGCGTCAGGGGGGCAAGAGACCCAGTACTTC. Its protein product is CSASGGQETQYF. Complete variable domain (other parts from reference TRBV29-1 and TRBJ2-5): SAVISQKPSRDICQRGTSLTIQCQVDSQVTMMFWYRQQPGQSLTLIATANQGSEATYESGFVIDKFPISRPNLTFSTLTVSNMSPEDSSIYLCSASGGQETQYFGPGTRLLVL.

This clone was observed a single time. Its ends do not fully match the called genes, so a read error is possible. The chain joins TRBV7-7 to TRBJ2-2; 15 bases are shared with TRBD2. This CDR3 is built from 16 residues. The germline gives CDR1 SSHAT, CDR2 FNYEAQ (reference sequence). The CDR3 spells CASSLGLAGGTGELFF. The CDR3 bases are TGTGCTAGCAGCCTGGGACTAGCGGGAGGAACCGGGGAGCTGTTTTTT.

The gene calls are TRBV5-4 and TRBJ1-2, with 8 positions matching TRBD1. The germline V gene encodes CDR1 SGHNT and CDR2 YYREEE (reference sequence). The CDR3 has 17 residues. Trimming cost V 5 bases and J 3 bases; bases outside gene matches: 15. Written as DNA, the CDR3 is TGTGCCAGCAGTCTCCCGGACAGGGCATCCAGTGACTATGGCTACACCTTC. Protein product: CASSLPDRASSDYGYTF.

The CDR3 region is CASTRAGGPRYEQYF. As DNA, the CDR3 is TGTGCCAGCACTCGGGCGGGAGGGCCTCGGTACGAGCAGTACTTC. This chain connects TRBV6-5 to TRBJ2-7, with 9 nucleotides matching TRBD2. The CDR3 runs to 15 residues. The V and J ends lost 7 bases and 4 bases, in that order; junction bases with no gene match: 11. Germline CDR1 MNHEY, CDR2 SVGAGI.

The CDR3 coding sequence is TGTGCCAGCAGCCCGAGTACAGGGACGGAAAACATTCAGTACTTC. Protein: CASSPSTGTENIQYF. The genes are TRBV5-6 and TRBJ2-4; the D gene is possibly TRBD1 (6 bases). Germline V CDR1 and CDR2: SGHDT, YYEEEE. V was clipped by 4 bases and J by 5 bases, with 16 bases between them. The CDR3 contains 15 residues. The entire variable domain, with the rest obtained from reference TRBV5-6 and TRBJ2-4, is as follows: DAGVTQSPTHLIKTRGQQVTLRCSPKSGHDTVSWYQQALGQGPQFIFQYYEEEERQRGNFPDRFSGHQFPNYSSELNVNALLLGDSALYLCASSPSTGTENIQYFGAGTRLSVL.

The chain is built from TRBV4-3 and TRBJ2-1, with D maybe TRBD2 (6 bases). The germline CDR1 and CDR2 sequences are LGHNA and YSLEER. Trimming shortened V by 8 bases and J by 4 bases, and 18 bases separated the two germline ends. The CDR3 runs 15 residues. In DNA form, the CDR3 reads TGCGCCAGCGGAGTCGCGGGGTTCGGTTACAATGAGCAGTTCTTC. The encoded protein is CASGVAGFGYNEQFF.

This clone was counted between two and nine times. This rearrangement joins TRBV4-1 to TRBJ1-1; weak D call: TRBD1 (5 bases). V was cut by 2 bases and J by 8 bases, with 15 bases left in between. This CDR3 comprises 14 residues. Germline values: CDR1 MGHRA, CDR2 YSYEKL. The CDR3 protein is CASSQTEGTLEAFF. In nucleotides, the CDR3 is TGCGCCAGCAGCCAAACGGAAGGGACTCTAGAAGCTTTCTTT.

The chain combines TRBV6-1 with TRBJ1-2; 7 positions match TRBD1. The CDR3 totals 14 residues. Germline V CDR1 and CDR2: MNHNS, SASEGT. V trimming: 3 bases; J trimming: 4 bases; junction bases outside the gene matches: 5. The CDR3 here is CASSEGTVSYGYTF. As DNA, the CDR3 is TGTGCCAGCAGTGAGGGGACAGTGAGCTATGGCTACACCTTC.

The CDR3 protein is CASSRTVTGNGGYTF. The CDR3 DNA reads TGTGCCAGCAGCCGGACCGTGACAGGGAACGGTGGCTACACCTTC. The chain has TRBV28 and TRBJ1-2; TRBD1 matches at 7 bases. Trimming at V came to 6 bases and at J to 7 bases, leaving 14 bases not matched to a gene. CDR1 is MDHEN and CDR2 is SYDVKM in the germline V gene. This CDR3 spans 15 amino acids.